These T cell receptor beta chains were read from a single sample in a study of cytomegalovirus exposure and HLA in healthy donors. The protocol was immunoSEQ multiplex PCR, while the TCRdb copy is restricted to in-frame clones and leaves out a portion. Among about 150,000 clones listed, 65% to 80% were seen once. The sample taken for sequencing was PBMCs. These receptors all stem from a young man in good health and CMV-seronegative. CDR3s include the opening cysteine and the closing phenylalanine or tryptophan. D genes are given only for firm matches. Size tells how often a clone was seen (once, few, many) or the class of an expanded clone, and some rows leave it out.

J	V	D	size	length	CDR3	DNA
TRBJ1-1	TRBV9	.	.	13	CASSERPNTEAFF	TGTGCCAGCAGCGAGCGACCGAACACTGAAGCTTTCTTT
TRBJ2-3	TRBV27	TRBD1	.	17	CASSSLTGQGITDTQYF	TGTGCCAGCAGTTCCCTCACCGGACAGGGGATCACAGATACGCAGTATTTT
TRBJ2-7	TRBV6-5	.	.	13	CASSQATYHEQYF	TGTGCCAGCAGTCAAGCCACGTACCACGAGCAGTACTTC
TRBJ1-6	TRBV27	TRBD1	.	16	CASSTYRDRGLSPLHF	TGTGCCAGCAGTACCTACCGGGACAGGGGGCTTTCACCCCTCCACTTT
TRBJ2-5	TRBV10-2	TRBD1	.	13	CASSRDRVQEQYF	TGCGCCAGCAGCCGGGACAGGGTACAGGAGCAGTACTTC
TRBJ1-5	TRBV19	.	.	15	CASTLVDSSNQPQHF	TGTGCCAGTACCCTTGTGGACAGTAGCAATCAGCCCCAGCATTTT
TRBJ2-3	TRBV30	TRBD2	few	18	CAWSVGWGGRANTDTQYF	TGTGCCTGGAGTGTAGGGTGGGGCGGGAGGGCCAACACAGATACGCAGTATTTT
TRBJ2-7	TRBV28	TRBD2	few	15	CASSLLAGASYEQYF	TGTGCCAGCAGCCTCCTAGCGGGGGCCTCCTACGAGCAGTACTTC
TRBJ2-7	TRBV11-2	.	.	13	CASSLQGPYEQYF	TGTGCCAGCAGCTTACAGGGTCCCTACGAGCAGTACTTC
TRBJ2-7	TRBV7-9	TRBD2	.	15	CASSQSSGETGEQYF	TGTGCCAGCAGCCAATCTAGCGGGGAGACGGGCGAGCAGTACTTC
TRBJ1-5	TRBV10-3	TRBD1	once	14	CAISRTGGSQPQHF	TGTGCCATCAGTAGGACAGGGGGCAGTCAGCCCCAGCATTTT
TRBJ2-2	TRBV7-2	.	few	13	CASSLGGTGELFF	TGTGCCAGCAGCTTGGGAGGCACCGGGGAGCTGTTTTTT
TRBJ2-1	TRBV10-3	TRBD2	.	11	CATGAGDEQFF	TGTGCCACTGGAGCGGGAGATGAGCAGTTCTTC
TRBJ2-7	TRBV28	TRBD1	.	14	CASSPRGPPYEQYF	TGTGCCAGCAGCCCCAGGGGGCCACCCTACGAGCAGTACTTC
TRBJ1-4	TRBV27	TRBD1	.	17	CASSSGQGREEGEKLFF	TGTGCCAGCAGTTCGGGACAGGGCAGGGAGGAGGGTGAAAAACTGTTTTTT
TRBJ2-7	TRBV10-3	.	.	15	CAISDYEGPEGEQYF	TGTGCCATCAGTGATTATGAGGGCCCGGAGGGCGAGCAGTACTTC
TRBJ2-1	TRBV18	.	.	18	CASSPRILGQEKINEQFF	TGTGCCAGCTCACCACGGATTCTGGGGCAGGAGAAGATCAATGAGCAGTTCTTC
TRBJ2-7	TRBV5-6	.	few	14	CASSRERSSYEQYF	TGTGCCAGCAGCCGGGAGCGTAGCTCCTACGAGCAGTACTTC
TRBJ2-3	TRBV11-3	.	.	12	CASSLMGDTQYF	TGTGCCAGCAGCTTAATGGGCGATACGCAGTATTTT
TRBJ1-6	TRBV18	TRBD1	once	12	CASSLDRSPLHF	TGTGCCAGCTCTCTGGACAGGTCACCCCTCCACTTT
TRBJ1-2	TRBV5-6	.	.	14	CASSLGGGLRGYTF	TGTGCCAGCAGCTTGGGCGGGGGGCTGCGAGGCTACACCTTC
TRBJ2-2	TRBV5-1	TRBD2	.	17	CASSLEPGLANTGELFF	TGCGCCAGCAGCTTGGAACCGGGACTAGCTAACACCGGGGAGCTGTTTTTT
TRBJ2-7	TRBV6-1	TRBD2	.	12	CASTEGRDEQYF	TGTGCCAGCACGGAGGGGAGGGACGAGCAGTACTTC
TRBJ2-1	TRBV27	.	.	13	CATMGAGSNEQFF	TGTGCGACCATGGGCGCTGGGTCTAATGAGCAGTTCTTC
TRBJ1-1	TRBV2	.	.	15	CASSADRVEGSEAFF	TGTGCCAGCAGTGCCGACCGGGTCGAGGGTTCTGAAGCTTTCTTT
TRBJ1-1	TRBV6-1	TRBD1	.	14	CASVTGGWDTEAFF	TGTGCCAGCGTTACAGGGGGTTGGGACACTGAAGCTTTCTTT
TRBJ2-3	TRBV9	.	.	14	CASSVVSSTDTQYF	TGTGCCAGCAGCGTGGTAAGCAGCACAGATACGCAGTATTTT
TRBJ2-1	TRBV5-3	.	.	12	CARSVLTKWQFF	TGTGCCAGAAGCGTGCTGACTAAGTGGCAGTTCTTC
TRBJ1-1	TRBV18	.	.	14	CASSLNELNTEAFF	TGTGCCAGCTCACTTAATGAACTAAACACTGAAGCTTTCTTT
TRBJ2-1	TRBV29-1	TRBD1	.	15	CSVEDQTGNYNEQFF	TGCAGCGTTGAAGACCAGACAGGGAACTACAATGAGCAGTTCTTC
TRBJ2-5	TRBV9	TRBD1	.	16	CASSVGAGGSGETQYF	TGTGCCAGCAGCGTCGGGGCAGGGGGCTCGGGAGAGACCCAGTACTTC
TRBJ1-1	TRBV28	.	.	14	CASNSGGTYTEAFF	TGTGCCAGCAACTCGGGGGGTACCTACACTGAAGCTTTCTTT
TRBJ2-7	TRBV29-1	TRBD2	.	13	CSVEAGGSYEQYF	TGCAGCGTTGAAGCGGGAGGGTCCTACGAGCAGTACTTC
TRBJ2-3	TRBV9	TRBD2	.	16	CASSVGIGGNTDTQYF	TGTGCCAGCAGCGTAGGCATCGGGGGGAACACAGATACGCAGTATTTT
TRBJ1-5	TRBV27	.	.	14	CASSLQGAYQPQHF	TGTGCCAGCAGTTTACAGGGCGCGTATCAGCCCCAGCATTTT
TRBJ2-3	TRBV6-1	TRBD1	few	14	CASSPGTVTDTQYF	TGTGCCAGCAGTCCCGGGACAGTCACAGATACGCAGTATTTT
TRBJ2-7	TRBV6-1	.	.	15	CASSEANRVSYEQYF	TGTGCCAGCAGTGAAGCTAACAGGGTCTCCTACGAGCAGTACTTC
TRBJ1-6	TRBV28	.	.	12	CASSLEIARLHF	TGTGCCAGCAGTTTAGAGATAGCGAGGCTCCACTTT
TRBJ2-7	TRBV10-3	TRBD1	.	14	CAISEVLQGTEQYF	TGTGCCATCAGTGAAGTCTTACAGGGGACCGAGCAGTACTTC
TRBJ2-2	TRBV10-1	TRBD2	.	16	CASSDPGTSITGELFF	TGCGCCAGCAGTGACCCCGGGACTAGTATAACCGGGGAGCTGTTTTTT
TRBJ2-7	TRBV7-8	.	.	15	CASSTEGGHLYEQYF	TGTGCCAGCAGCACAGAAGGGGGTCACCTTTACGAGCAGTACTTC
TRBJ2-7	TRBV27	.	.	14	CASSLPGRLYEQYF	TGTGCCAGCAGTTTGCCAGGGCGGCTTTACGAGCAGTACTTC
TRBJ1-3	TRBV28	.	.	12	CASSLHGNTIYF	TGTGCCAGCAGTTTACATGGAAACACCATATATTTT
TRBJ1-6	TRBV9	TRBD1	.	16	CASSIRDSSYNSPLHF	TGTGCCAGCAGCATTCGGGACAGCTCCTATAATTCACCCCTCCACTTT
TRBJ2-5	TRBV5-1	TRBD2	.	15	CASSSTGTSEETQYF	TGCGCCAGCAGCTCTACCGGGACTAGCGAGGAGACCCAGTACTTC